The TCR beta chain described here comes from a study of cytomegalovirus exposure and HLA in healthy donors. With 5 bases removed from V and 3 bases from J, the gap between germline ends came to 14 bases. CDR1 SGHVS and CDR2 FQNEAQ come from the germline V gene. The CDR3 length is 14 residues. TCRdb's copy holds only in-frame clones and misses some; the assay was immunoSEQ multiplex PCR. The sample yields 80,000 to 100,000 clones, around 88% seen once. The TCR sequence derives from a woman aged 25 to 39 in good health and CMV-seronegative. Sequencing was carried out using PBMCs. V is TRBV7-8 and J is TRBJ2-7, with D perhaps matching TRBD1 (5 bases). The DNA for the CDR3 is TGTGCCAGCAGCCCCCTGGGGCCCCACTACGAGCAGTACTTC. Residues: CASSPLGPHYEQYF.